This T cell receptor (beta chain) emerged from a study of blood T cell repertoires in COVID-19. Study-level information: From the United States, Italy and Spain came samples of acute and convalescent COVID-19. PBMCs, B-cell-depleted T cells, or T cells were the source of the cDNA or gDNA that made up the material.

Per the original methods: Estimated nucleated cell counts came from reference gene primer amplification. Using immunoSEQ multiplex PCR, the repertoire was profiled, and TCRdb retains in-frame clones only, with some absent. V, J and clone size are taken as reported in that table, and D and trimming were inferred from the DNA itself. The data contain roughly 300,000 clones, roughly 90% of them singletons. Sequencing input: peripheral blood. This receptor was obtained from a man between 18 and 35 years old who had recovered from COVID-19.

The CDR3 protein is CAISEAVNTEAFF. The CDR3 DNA is TGTGCCATCAGTGAGGCGGTGAACACTGAAGCTTTCTTT. The V call is TRBV10-3, the J call TRBJ1-1; D gene unclear. Germline values: CDR1 ENHRY, CDR2 SYGVKD. This CDR3 is built from 13 residues. Trimming stripped 2 bases from V and 0 bases from J, with 4 bases between.